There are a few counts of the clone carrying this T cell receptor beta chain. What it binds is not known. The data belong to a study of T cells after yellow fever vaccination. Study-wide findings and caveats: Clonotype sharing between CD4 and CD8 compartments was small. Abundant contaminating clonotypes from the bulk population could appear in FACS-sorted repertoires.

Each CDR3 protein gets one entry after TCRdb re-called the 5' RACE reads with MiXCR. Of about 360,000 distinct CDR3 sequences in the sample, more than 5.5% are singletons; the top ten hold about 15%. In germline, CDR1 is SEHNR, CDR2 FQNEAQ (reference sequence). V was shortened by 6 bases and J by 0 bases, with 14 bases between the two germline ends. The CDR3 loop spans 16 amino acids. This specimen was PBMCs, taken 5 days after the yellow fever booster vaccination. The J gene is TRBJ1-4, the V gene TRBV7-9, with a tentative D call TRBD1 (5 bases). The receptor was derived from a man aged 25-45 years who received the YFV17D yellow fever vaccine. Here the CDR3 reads CASSPRQYATNEKLFF. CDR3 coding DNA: TGTGCCAGCAGTCCGCGACAGTACGCAACTAATGAAAAACTGTTTTTT.